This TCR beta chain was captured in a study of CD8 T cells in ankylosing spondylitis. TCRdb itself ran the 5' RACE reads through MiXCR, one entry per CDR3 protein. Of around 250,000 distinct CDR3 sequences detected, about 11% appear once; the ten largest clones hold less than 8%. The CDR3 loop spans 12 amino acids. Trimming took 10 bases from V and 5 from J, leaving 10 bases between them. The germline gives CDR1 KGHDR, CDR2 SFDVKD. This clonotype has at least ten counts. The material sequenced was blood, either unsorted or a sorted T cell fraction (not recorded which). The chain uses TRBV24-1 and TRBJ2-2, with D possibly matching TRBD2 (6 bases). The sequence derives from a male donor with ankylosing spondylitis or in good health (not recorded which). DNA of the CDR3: TGTGCCACGGGACTCCTTACCGGGGAGCTGTTTTTT. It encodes CATGLLTGELFF.